The clone carrying this T cell receptor (beta chain) was observed a single time. The source of the sample is a study of blood T cell repertoires in COVID-19. Study summary: The United States, Italy and Spain supplied acute and convalescent COVID-19 samples. T cells, B-cell-depleted T cells, or PBMCs supplied cDNA or gDNA.

The study recruited people aged about 18 to 89 years across around 24 US areas. Profiling relied on immunoSEQ multiplex PCR, and the TCRdb table lists in-frame clones only, not all of them. Of approximately 250,000 clones listed, 90% were seen once; the top ten hold roughly 4.3%. This TCR derives from a woman under 40 with acute COVID-19. The sequencing sample was made of PBMCs or T cells enriched from blood (not recorded which).

DNA of the CDR3: TGTGCCAGCAGCCAGGACAGGGGGTCCTACAATGAGCAGTTCTTC. Translation: CASSQDRGSYNEQFF. The rearrangement links TRBV11-2 to TRBJ2-1; 10 bases are shared with TRBD1. The CDR3 is 15 residues long. Germline V gene data show CDR1 as SGHAT and CDR2 as FQNNGV. J was trimmed by 1 base and V by 5 bases; bases with no gene match: 2.